This is a list of T cell receptor beta chains from one sample in a study of molecular identifiers for immune sequencing clone quantification. TCRdb fed the PCR reads into MiXCR, producing one record per CDR3 protein. The sample carries hundreds of thousands of distinct CDR3 sequences, over 20% recorded once. Material: naive CD8+ T cells from blood, with Jurkat cell RNA spiked in. Receptor source: a human donor in good health. Some libraries in this study had Jurkat cell RNA spiked in. Each CDR3 is given with its conserved first and last residue. Fields, in order: clone size, J gene, D gene, V gene, CDR3 DNA, CDR3 protein. D genes are given only for firm matches. Size is stated for part of the rows, as once, few or many counts, or as a class when the clone is expanded.

many TRBJ2-3 TRBD1 TRBV7-6 TGTGCCAGCAGCTTAGGTGCCGGGACAGGGAGTACAGATACGCAGTATTTT CASSLGAGTGSTDTQYF
few TRBJ1-4 TRBD1 TRBV24-1 TGTGCCACCAGTGACCCCTCCGGTGACAGGGGTGCTAATGAAAAACTGTTTTTT CATSDPSGDRGANEKLFF
- TRBJ2-3 TRBD1 TRBV6-2/TRBV6-3 TGTGCCAGCAGTCAAGGGACAGACATAGATACGCAGTATTTT CASSQGTDIDTQYF
- TRBJ2-1 TRBD2 TRBV28 TGTGCCAGCAGGGTACTAGCGGGCCTCAATGAGCAGTTCTTC CASRVLAGLNEQFF
many TRBJ1-1 TRBD1 TRBV7-8 TGTGCCAGCAGCTTAGCGGCAGGGGGCAGGACTGAAGCTTTCTTT CASSLAAGGRTEAFF
many TRBJ2-5 - TRBV20-1 TGCAGTGCTAACGGTTTGACTAGTCAAGAGACCCAGTACTTC CSANGLTSQETQYF
few TRBJ2-7 - TRBV27 TGTGCCAGCAGGCCCCAAGGGGGGAGCGAGCAGTACTTC CASRPQGGSEQYF
few TRBJ2-1 - TRBV6-2/TRBV6-3 TGTGCCAGCAGTGATTCGGGACTTTACAATGAGCAGTTCTTC CASSDSGLYNEQFF
many TRBJ2-3 - TRBV28 TGTGCCAGCAGTTTAGCGGTAGGGGCAGATACGCAGTATTTT CASSLAVGADTQYF
many TRBJ1-3 - TRBV6-5 TGTGCCAGCAGTTACTCGAGAGATCAGGGAATCTGGTCCTCTGGAAACACCATATATTTT CASSYSRDQGIWSSGNTIYF
many TRBJ2-7 TRBD2 TRBV20-1 TGCAGTGCTAGCGATCTAGCGGTCGCGACCTACGAGCAGTACTTC CSASDLAVATYEQYF
- TRBJ1-5 - TRBV19 TGTGCCAGTAAAACGGGACGCGGGGAGCCCCAGCATTTT CASKTGRGEPQHF
many TRBJ1-1 - TRBV2 TGTGCCAGCAGTGTTGGTCCCAACACTGAAGCTTTCTTT CASSVGPNTEAFF
many TRBJ2-7 TRBD1 TRBV29-1 TGCAGCGTTGAAGGGGGTGCTAGGGGCAGGGGGTACGAGCAGTACTTC CSVEGGARGRGYEQYF
many TRBJ1-1 - TRBV4-1 TGCGCCAGCAGCCAAAACACAGTGAACACTGAAGCTTTCTTT CASSQNTVNTEAFF
many TRBJ2-7 TRBD2 TRBV27 TGTGCCAGCAGCCCGGGGACTAGCGGGACGCGAGAGCAGTACTTC CASSPGTSGTREQYF
- TRBJ2-7 - TRBV6-2/TRBV6-3 TGTGCCAGCACTACGGCCGGCTACGAGCAGTACTTC CASTTAGYEQYF
few TRBJ2-2 TRBD2 TRBV4-3 TGCGCCAGCAGCCAAGATCAGGGACTAGCAAGCACCGGGGAGCTGTTTTTT CASSQDQGLASTGELFF
- TRBJ2-7 - TRBV30 TGTGCCTGGAGTAAGACCGGAAGAGGGGCAGGGGAGCAGTACTTC CAWSKTGRGAGEQYF
many TRBJ2-7 TRBD1 TRBV4-3 TGCGCCAGCAGCCAAGGGACAGGATTATCCTACGAGCAGTACTTC CASSQGTGLSYEQYF
many TRBJ1-2 TRBD1 TRBV4-1 TGCGCCAGCAGCCAAGAAAGTCAGGGGGCGAATGGCTACACCTTC CASSQESQGANGYTF
- TRBJ1-2 - TRBV7-9 TGTGCCAGCAGCTTGGCGTCAGGGGTCCCCTTCTATGGCTACACCTTC CASSLASGVPFYGYTF
few TRBJ1-1 TRBD1 TRBV6-5 TGTGCCAGCAGTTACTCGAAAAGGACAGGGGATTGGACTGAAGCTTTCTTT CASSYSKRTGDWTEAFF
- TRBJ1-2 - TRBV3-1 TGTGCCAGCAACCTGCAGGGAGAAGGCTACACCTTC CASNLQGEGYTF
many TRBJ2-2 TRBD1 TRBV28 TGTGCCAGCAGGGACAGGGAGACCACCGGGGAGCTGTTTTTT CASRDRETTGELFF
- TRBJ2-3 - TRBV18 TGTGCCAGCTCACCTGTTTTGGTAGATACGCAGTATTTT CASSPVLVDTQYF
many TRBJ1-1 TRBD1 TRBV25-1 TGTGCCAGCAGTGACGACCCGGGACAGGGATGGACTGAAGCTTTCTTT CASSDDPGQGWTEAFF
few TRBJ2-1 - TRBV9 TGTGCCAGCAGCGGGATCCCTCGGGTAGGAGGGATCTCCTACAATGAGCAGTTCTTC CASSGIPRVGGISYNEQFF
many TRBJ2-7 - TRBV7-9 TGTGCCAGCAGTTTTGGGCAGGGCTACGAGCAGTACTTC CASSFGQGYEQYF
- TRBJ2-3 TRBD2 TRBV10-3 TGTGCCATCAGTGCGAGGGCTAGCGGGATTCCAGATACGCAGTATTTT CAISARASGIPDTQYF
many TRBJ2-1 TRBD2 TRBV6-5 TGTGCCAGCAGTTACCGCGGACTAGCGGGAGGAAATTCCTACAATGAGCAGTTCTTC CASSYRGLAGGNSYNEQFF
many TRBJ1-1 TRBD1 TRBV29-1 TGCAGCGTTGAAGAGGTCAGGGGGTGGCCTTTCTTT CSVEEVRGWPFF
many TRBJ1-5 TRBD1 TRBV27 TGTGCCAGCAGTTCGACAGGGGGAGCGTCTCAGCCCCAGCATTTT CASSSTGGASQPQHF
many TRBJ2-7 TRBD2 TRBV18 TGTGCCAGCTCACCCTCCCGACTAGCGGGACTCCGCGAGCAGTACTTC CASSPSRLAGLREQYF
- TRBJ2-5 - TRBV27 TGTGCCAGCAGTTCAACCGGGACACTCCAAGAGACCCGGTACTTC CASSSTGTLQETRYF
many TRBJ2-3 TRBD2 TRBV24-1 TGTGCCACCAGTGGCCAAGCGGGAGCTGGGACAGATACGCAGTATTTT CATSGQAGAGTDTQYF
many TRBJ2-3 - TRBV28 TGTGCCAGCAGAGGGACTTCTAGCACAGATACGCAGTATTTT CASRGTSSTDTQYF
many TRBJ2-3 TRBD2 TRBV28 TGTGCCAGCAGTTTAGGGTCTAGCGGGAGGGGATTCACAGATACGCAGTATTTT CASSLGSSGRGFTDTQYF
- TRBJ2-7 TRBD2 TRBV3-1 TGTGCCAGCAGCCAAGAAACACCCCAACTAGCGGCCAACTCCTACGAGCAGTACTTC CASSQETPQLAANSYEQYF
many TRBJ2-1 - TRBV29-1 TGCAGCGTTGGATCCCAGAATTTGAATGAGCAGTTCTTC CSVGSQNLNEQFF
- TRBJ1-2 - TRBV19 TGTGCCAGTAGTCCTCCAACCGTCTATGGCTACACCTTC CASSPPTVYGYTF